This TCR beta chain was sequenced during a study of shared clonotypes between healthy human individuals. This CDR3 has 16 residues. V was clipped by 1 base and J by 0 bases; unmatched bases: 5. CDR1 and CDR2 (germline): MNHEY, SMNVEV (reference sequence). Naive CD8 cells were CD45RO-negative, positively selected for CCR7, excluding terminally differentiated effector memory CD45RA+ cells. Some clones are missing from TCRdb's copy, which holds only in-frame ones; the method was immunoSEQ multiplex PCR. The sample yields hundreds of thousands of clones, about 92% seen once. The sequenced sample was naive CD8+ T cells sorted from blood. This receptor was obtained from a man aged 30-40 years in good health. The genes are TRBV27 and TRBJ2-7; 8 positions agree with TRBD2. The CDR3 sequence is CASSLFREGGSYEQYF. The CDR3 coding sequence is TGTGCCAGCAGTTTATTTCGGGAGGGAGGCTCCTACGAGCAGTACTTC.